The present T cell receptor beta chain was sequenced within a study of cytomegalovirus exposure and HLA in healthy donors. Broader study findings: An analysis that was carried out later associated approximately 15,000 TCR beta sequences with HLA alleles at 0.05 false discovery rate. In terms of immune exposure information, only CMV serostatus was available.

Germline values: CDR1 SGHDT, CDR2 YYEEEE. V was shortened by 4 bases and J by 1 base, with 11 bases between the two germline ends. The CDR3 extends over 14 amino acids. As to this clone: Its specificity is not known.

PCR amplification relied on 60 Vbeta primers (plus 13 Jbeta primers). This table comes from immunoSEQ multiplex PCR, and its TCRdb copy is limited to in-frame clones, with some not included. Of about 45,000 clones in the sample, around 56% were seen once. The TCR sequence derives from a man between 60 and 75 years old in good health and CMV-seronegative. Input material: PBMCs. The V and J genes are TRBV5-6 and TRBJ1-1; D is perhaps TRBD1 (5 bases). The CDR3 sequence: CASSPRGKNTEAFF. CDR3 in DNA: TGTGCCAGCAGCCCCCGGGGGAAGAACACTGAAGCTTTCTTT.